These 6 T cell receptor beta chains share one sample of origin, sequenced in a study of cytomegalovirus exposure and HLA in healthy donors. With 60 Vbeta and 13 Jbeta primers, the PCR was carried out. Method: immunoSEQ multiplex PCR; TCRdb's copy keeps in-frame clones and lacks some. The sample has roughly 120,000 clones; over 65% are singletons. The source material was PBMCs. The source of these receptors is a woman aged 25-40 years in good health and CMV-seropositive.

The chain couples TRBV5-1 to TRBJ1-1; D possibly corresponds to TRBD1 (6 bases). Germline V gene lookup returns CDR1 SGHRS and CDR2 YFSETQ. The CDR3 totals 15 residues. Trimming removed 2 bases at V and 3 bases at J, with 14 bases between. The CDR3 here is CASSFGGGEDTEAFF. The CDR3, as DNA: TGCGCCAGCAGCTTCGGGGGGGGCGAGGACACTGAAGCTTTCTTT.

This clone has a handful of counts. This chain uses TRBV7-3 with TRBJ2-3; D is perhaps TRBD2 (6 bases). Trimming removed 5 bases at V and 7 bases at J, with 19 bases between. Per the germline V gene, CDR1 is SGHTA and CDR2 is FQGTGA. This CDR3 is 15 amino acids long. The CDR3 reads CASSPSGGGSNTQYF. The CDR3 region has the DNA TGTGCCAGCAGCCCATCCGGTGGAGGGTCAAATACGCAGTATTTT.

In DNA, the CDR3 is TGTGCCAGCACAAGGGAAGGGAGTGGCTACACCTTC. Translated, it gives CASTREGSGYTF. The chain employs TRBV7-9 and TRBJ1-2; D gene ambiguous. The CDR3 sequence is 12 residues long. CDR1 is SEHNR and CDR2 is FQNEAQ in the germline V gene (reference sequence). V dropped 7 bases and J dropped 7 bases, with 13 bases sitting between them.

J is TRBJ2-6 and V is TRBV4-3, with D possibly matching TRBD2 (6 bases). The V end was cut by 4 bases, the J end by 2 bases, with 15 bases between. The CDR3 has 17 residues. Germline CDR1 and CDR2: LGHNA and YSLEER. The chain's CDR3 is CASSPRRETAGANVLTF. Here the CDR3 DNA reads TGCGCCAGCAGCCCCCGGAGGGAGACAGCTGGGGCCAACGTCCTGACTTTC.

Points on this clone: An end of the junction does not agree with germline; a read error may underlie this. This same CDR3 is encoded by further DNA sequences in the sample. The chain carries TRBV2 and TRBJ2-7, with 9 bases lining up with TRBD1. Germline CDR1 reads SNHLY; CDR2 reads FYNNEI. This CDR3 has 14 residues. CDR3 in DNA: TGTGCCAGCATCAGGGGACAGGGACGGTACGAGCAGTACTTT. Residues: CASIRGQGRYEQYF.

The chain recombines TRBV6-1 with TRBJ2-7; D is unclear. Germline values: CDR1 MNHNS, CDR2 SASEGT. The length of the CDR3 is 15 residues. The germline V and J ends were trimmed by 1 base and 0 bases, with 10 bases remaining between them. The CDR3 is CASSEVPVYSYEQYF. CDR3 nucleotides: TGTGCCAGCAGTGAAGTGCCAGTATACTCCTACGAGCAGTACTTC.